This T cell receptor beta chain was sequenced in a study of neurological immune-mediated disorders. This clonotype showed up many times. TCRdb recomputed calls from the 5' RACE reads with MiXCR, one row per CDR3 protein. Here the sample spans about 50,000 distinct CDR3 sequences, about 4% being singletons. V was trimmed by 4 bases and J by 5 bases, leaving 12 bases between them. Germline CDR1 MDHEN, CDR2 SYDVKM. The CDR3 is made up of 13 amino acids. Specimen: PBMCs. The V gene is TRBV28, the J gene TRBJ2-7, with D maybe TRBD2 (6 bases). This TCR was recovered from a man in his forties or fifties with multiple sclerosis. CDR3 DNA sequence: TGTGCCAGCAGTTCGACTAGTATCAACGAGCAGTACTTC. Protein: CASSSTSINEQYF. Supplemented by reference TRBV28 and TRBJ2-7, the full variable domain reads DVKVTQSSRYLVKRTGEKVFLECVQDMDHENMFWYRQDPGLGLRLIYFSYDVKMKEKGDIPEGYSVSREKKERFSLILESASTNQTSMYLCASSSTSINEQYFGPGTRLTVT.